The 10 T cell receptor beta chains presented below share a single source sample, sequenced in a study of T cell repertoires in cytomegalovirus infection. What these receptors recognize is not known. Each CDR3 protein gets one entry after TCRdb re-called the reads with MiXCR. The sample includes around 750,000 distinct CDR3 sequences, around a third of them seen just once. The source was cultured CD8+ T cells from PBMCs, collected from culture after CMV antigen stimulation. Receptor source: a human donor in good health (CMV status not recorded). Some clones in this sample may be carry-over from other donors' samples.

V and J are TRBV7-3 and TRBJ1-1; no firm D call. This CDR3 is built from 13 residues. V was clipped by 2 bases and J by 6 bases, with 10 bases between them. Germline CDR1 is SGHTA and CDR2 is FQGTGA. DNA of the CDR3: TGTGCCAGCAGCTTAGAGGACGGGTCTGAAGCTTTCTTT. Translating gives CASSLEDGSEAFF.

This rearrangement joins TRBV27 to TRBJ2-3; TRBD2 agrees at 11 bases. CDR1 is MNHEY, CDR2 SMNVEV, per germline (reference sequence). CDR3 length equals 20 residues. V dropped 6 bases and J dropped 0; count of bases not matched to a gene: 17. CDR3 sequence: CASRTYTSGGLSTSTDTQYF. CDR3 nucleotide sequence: TGTGCCAGCAGGACTTATACTAGCGGGGGCCTTTCAACTAGCACAGATACGCAGTATTTT.

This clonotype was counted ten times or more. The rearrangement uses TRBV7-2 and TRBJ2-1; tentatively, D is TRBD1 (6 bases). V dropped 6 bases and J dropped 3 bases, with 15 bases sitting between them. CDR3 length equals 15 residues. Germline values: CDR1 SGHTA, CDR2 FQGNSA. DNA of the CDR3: TGTGCCAGCAGTTTTGGTGTAGGGGGCTACAATGAGCAGTTCTTC. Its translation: CASSFGVGGYNEQFF.

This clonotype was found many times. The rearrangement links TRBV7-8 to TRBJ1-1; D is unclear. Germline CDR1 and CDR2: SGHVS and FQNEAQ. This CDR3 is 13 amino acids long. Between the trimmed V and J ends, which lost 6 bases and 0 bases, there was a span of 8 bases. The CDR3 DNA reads TGTGCCAGCAGGAATCAGATGAACACTGAAGCTTTCTTT. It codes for CASRNQMNTEAFF. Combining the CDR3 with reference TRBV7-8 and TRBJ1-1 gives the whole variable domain GAGVSQSPRYKVAKRGQDVALRCDPISGHVSLFWYQQALGQGPEFLTYFQNEAQLDKSGLPSDRFFAERPEGSVSTLKIQRTQQEDSAVYLCASRNQMNTEAFFGQGTRLTVV.

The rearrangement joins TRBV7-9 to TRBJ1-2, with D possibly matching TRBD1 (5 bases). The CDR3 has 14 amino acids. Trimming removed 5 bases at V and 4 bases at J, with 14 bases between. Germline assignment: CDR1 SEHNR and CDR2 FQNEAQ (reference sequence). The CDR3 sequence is CASSPGTVVYGYTF. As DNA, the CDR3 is TGTGCCAGCAGCCCGGGGACGGTTGTCTATGGCTACACCTTC.

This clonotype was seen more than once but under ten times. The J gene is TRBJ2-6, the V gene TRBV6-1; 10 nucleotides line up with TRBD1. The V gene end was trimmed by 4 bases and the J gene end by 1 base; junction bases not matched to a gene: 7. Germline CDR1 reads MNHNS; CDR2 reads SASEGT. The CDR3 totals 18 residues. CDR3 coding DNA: TGTGCCAGCAGTGGACAGGGGGCGCGTATTTCTGGGGCCAACGTCCTGACTTTC. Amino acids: CASSGQGARISGANVLTF.

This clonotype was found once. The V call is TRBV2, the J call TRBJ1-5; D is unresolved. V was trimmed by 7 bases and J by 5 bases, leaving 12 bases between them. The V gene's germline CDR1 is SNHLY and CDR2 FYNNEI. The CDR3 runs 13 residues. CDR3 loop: CASKRAPDQPQHF. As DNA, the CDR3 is TGTGCCAGCAAAAGGGCACCAGATCAGCCCCAGCATTTT.

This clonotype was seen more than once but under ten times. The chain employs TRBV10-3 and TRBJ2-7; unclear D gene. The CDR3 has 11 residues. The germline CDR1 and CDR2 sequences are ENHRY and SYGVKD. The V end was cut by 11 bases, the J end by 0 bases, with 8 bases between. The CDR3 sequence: CASAISYEQYF. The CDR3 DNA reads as TGTGCCTCGGCGATCTCCTACGAGCAGTACTTC.

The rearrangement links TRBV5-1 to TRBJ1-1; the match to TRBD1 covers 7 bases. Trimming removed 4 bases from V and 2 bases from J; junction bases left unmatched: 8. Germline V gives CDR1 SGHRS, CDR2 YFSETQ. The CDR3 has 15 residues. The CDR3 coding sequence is TGCGCCAGCAGCCCGAAGGACAGGTCAAACACTGAAGCTTTCTTT. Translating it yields CASSPKDRSNTEAFF.

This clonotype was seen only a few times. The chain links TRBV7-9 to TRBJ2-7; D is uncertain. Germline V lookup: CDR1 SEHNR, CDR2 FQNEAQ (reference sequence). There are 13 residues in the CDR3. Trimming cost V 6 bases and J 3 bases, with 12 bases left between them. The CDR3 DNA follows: TGTGCCAGCAGTGATACTACGGGCTACGAGCAGTACTTC. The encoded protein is CASSDTTGYEQYF. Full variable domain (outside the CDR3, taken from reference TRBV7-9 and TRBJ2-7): DTGVSQNPRHKITKRGQNVTFRCDPISEHNRLYWYRQTLGQGPEFLTYFQNEAQLEKSRLLSDRFSAERPKGSFSTLEIQRTEQGDSAMYLCASSDTTGYEQYFGPGTRLTVT.